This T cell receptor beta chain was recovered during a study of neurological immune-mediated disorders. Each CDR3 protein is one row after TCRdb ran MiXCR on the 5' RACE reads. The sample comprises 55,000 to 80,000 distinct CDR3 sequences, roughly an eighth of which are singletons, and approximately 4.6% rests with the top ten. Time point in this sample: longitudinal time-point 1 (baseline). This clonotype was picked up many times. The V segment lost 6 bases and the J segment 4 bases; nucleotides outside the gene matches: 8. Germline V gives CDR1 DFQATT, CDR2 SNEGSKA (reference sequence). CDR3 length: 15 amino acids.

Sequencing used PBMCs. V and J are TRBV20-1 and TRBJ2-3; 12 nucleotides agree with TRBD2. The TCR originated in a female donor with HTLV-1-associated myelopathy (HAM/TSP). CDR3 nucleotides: TGCAGTGCCGGTCCTAGCGGGGGGGTCGCAGATACGCAGTATTTT. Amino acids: CSAGPSGGVADTQYF.